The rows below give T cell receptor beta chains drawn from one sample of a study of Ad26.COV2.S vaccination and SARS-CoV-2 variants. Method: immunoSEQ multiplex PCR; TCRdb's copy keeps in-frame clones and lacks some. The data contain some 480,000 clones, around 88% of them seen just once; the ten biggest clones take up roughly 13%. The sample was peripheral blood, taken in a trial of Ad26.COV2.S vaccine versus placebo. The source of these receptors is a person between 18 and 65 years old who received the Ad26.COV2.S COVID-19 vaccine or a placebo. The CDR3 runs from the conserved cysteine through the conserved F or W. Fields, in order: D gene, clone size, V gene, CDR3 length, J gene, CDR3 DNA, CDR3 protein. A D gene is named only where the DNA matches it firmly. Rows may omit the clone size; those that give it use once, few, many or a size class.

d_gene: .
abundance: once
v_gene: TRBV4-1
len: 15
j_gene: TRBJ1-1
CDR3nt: TGCGCCAGCAGCCAAGATGGGACTTTTTTGCGAGAAGCTTTCTTT
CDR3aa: CASSQDGTFLREAFF

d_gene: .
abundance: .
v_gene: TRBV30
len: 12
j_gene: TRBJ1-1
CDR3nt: TGTGCCTGGTCGGGGGGAATCTCTGAAGCTTTCTTT
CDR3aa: CAWSGGISEAFF

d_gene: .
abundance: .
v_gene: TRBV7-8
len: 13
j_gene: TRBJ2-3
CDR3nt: TGTGCCAGCAGCTTCCCCCAAGCAGATACGCAGTATTTT
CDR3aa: CASSFPQADTQYF

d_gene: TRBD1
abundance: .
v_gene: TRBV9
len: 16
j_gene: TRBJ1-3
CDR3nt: TGTGCCAGCAGCGTCGGGACAGGGGGCGATGGAAACACCATATATTTT
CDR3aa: CASSVGTGGDGNTIYF

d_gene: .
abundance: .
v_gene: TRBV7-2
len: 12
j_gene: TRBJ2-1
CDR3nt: TGTGCCAGCAGCTTTCAGGTTGGCGAGCAGTTCTTC
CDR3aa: CASSFQVGEQFF

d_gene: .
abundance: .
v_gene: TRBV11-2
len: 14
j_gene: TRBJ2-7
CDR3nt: TGTGCCAGCAGCTTAGTGGGCAGGGAGACGGAGCAGTACTTC
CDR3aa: CASSLVGRETEQYF

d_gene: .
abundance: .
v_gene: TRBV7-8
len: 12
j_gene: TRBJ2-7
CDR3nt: TGTGCCAGCAGCTTGGGCTATGGGGAGCAGTACTTC
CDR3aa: CASSLGYGEQYF

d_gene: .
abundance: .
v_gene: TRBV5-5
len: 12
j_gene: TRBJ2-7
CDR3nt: TGTGCCAGCAGCTTGGACGTTTACGAGCAGTACTTC
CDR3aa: CASSLDVYEQYF

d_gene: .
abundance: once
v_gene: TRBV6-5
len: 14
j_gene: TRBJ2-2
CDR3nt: TGTGCCAGCAGTCCTCGAGGGGGCACCGGGGAGCTGTTTTTT
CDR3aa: CASSPRGGTGELFF

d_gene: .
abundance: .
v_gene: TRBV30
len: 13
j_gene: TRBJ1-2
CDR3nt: TGTGCCTGGATCCGGGAAACTAACTATGGCTACACCTTC
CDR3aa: CAWIRETNYGYTF

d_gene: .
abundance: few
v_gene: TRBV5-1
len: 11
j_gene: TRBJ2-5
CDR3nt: TGCGCCAGCAGCTTCGGAGAGACCCAGTACTTC
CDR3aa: CASSFGETQYF